This TCR beta chain was sequenced for a study of low-dose radiotherapy and immunotherapy resistance in tumors. Study-level information: Every two weeks patients got nivolumab 240 mg flat dose, plus ipilimumab 1 mg/kg every six weeks, intravenously.

TRAV- and TRBV-specific primers primed first-strand cDNA, covering alpha and beta chains. TCR amplification used 20 PCR cycles, a constant-region primer and a V-primer adapter. mRNA, after isolation, was amplified by in vitro transcription. MiXCR, run by TCRdb on the reads, gives a single entry per CDR3 protein. The table has over 65,000 distinct CDR3 sequences, 15% to 20% seen once; the top ten hold about 2.5%. Trimming at V came to 0 bases and at J to 8 bases, leaving 4 bases not matched to a gene. Germline CDR1 and CDR2: SGHRS and YFSETQ. The CDR3 is made up of 14 amino acids. Time point denoted: before trial treatment. The donors' treatment consisted of nivolumab, ipilimumab, aspirin, low-dose cyclophosphamide and low-dose radiotherapy. This clonotype appeared many times.

This clonotype was obtained from a male donor with prostate cancer. The rearrangement joins TRBV5-1 to TRBJ2-2, with TRBD1 matching over 7 bases. The source was PBMCs, collected before treatment. The CDR3 protein is CASSLEGAIGELFF. CDR3 coding DNA: TGCGCCAGCAGCTTGGAGGGGGCTATAGGGGAGCTGTTTTTT.